The next 20 T cell receptor beta chains were all read from a single sample in a study of early T cells in non-severe SARS-CoV-2 infection. TCRdb re-derived calls from the 5' RACE reads in MiXCR, one entry per CDR3 protein. Of tens of thousands of distinct CDR3 sequences listed, 3% to 4% were seen once; the top ten hold 9% to 10%. The sample consisted of whole blood. Receptor source: an adult who was a healthcare worker with PCR-confirmed SARS-CoV-2 infection or an uninfected control (not recorded which).

This clonotype was counted ten times or more. V is TRBV6-5 and J is TRBJ1-6, with 9 bases matching TRBD1. V lost 7 bases to trimming and J lost 7 bases; unmatched junction nucleotides: 5. This CDR3 is 14 amino acids long. CDR1 and CDR2 (germline): MNHEY, SVGAGI. The CDR3, as DNA: TGTGCCAGCACCCGAGACAGGGGGAATTCACCCCTCCACTTT. This sequence encodes CASTRDRGNSPLHF.

This clonotype has just a few counts. V and J are TRBV19 and TRBJ1-2, with 7 bases fitting TRBD1. The ends lost 3 bases at V and 4 bases at J; junction bases unmatched: 14. CDR1 and CDR2 from the germline V gene are LNHDA and SQIVND (reference sequence). This CDR3 comprises 17 residues. This chain's CDR3 is CASSIALGQENPYGYTF. CDR3 DNA: TGTGCCAGTAGTATCGCCCTAGGACAGGAGAATCCCTATGGCTACACCTTC.

The chain recombines TRBV6-2 or TRBV6-3 with TRBJ1-1, with D possibly being TRBD1 (6 bases). Germline-derived CDR1 and CDR2 are MNHEY and SVGEGT. This CDR3 is built from 14 residues. Trimming removed 6 bases at V and 6 bases at J, with 17 bases between. The CDR3 loop reads CASRYTGSGAEAFF. The DNA for the CDR3 is TGTGCCAGCAGGTATACAGGGTCGGGCGCTGAAGCTTTCTTT.

This clonotype was observed at least ten times. This chain connects TRBV7-9 to TRBJ2-7; D gene uncertain. The CDR3 extends over 14 amino acids. Germline CDR1 is SEHNR and CDR2 is FQNEAQ (reference sequence). V dropped 5 bases and J dropped 7 bases, with 18 bases sitting between them. CDR3 in amino acids: CASSRAALAAEQYV. Written as DNA, the CDR3 is TGTGCCAGCAGCCGGGCCGCGTTGGCCGCGGAGCAGTACGTC.

This clonotype was counted at least ten times. The V and J genes are TRBV7-2 and TRBJ2-2, with TRBD1 identical over 8 bases. Germline loops: CDR1 SGHTA, CDR2 FQGNSA. This CDR3 spans 16 amino acids. Trimming cost V 2 bases and J 7 bases; bases outside gene matches: 9. The CDR3, as DNA: TGTGCCAGCAGCTTATCAGGGGGCAGGTTTATCGGGGAGCTGTTTTTT. Its protein product is CASSLSGGRFIGELFF.

This clonotype was detected many times. Germline and junction disagree at one end, which may indicate a read error. V and J are TRBV4-3 and TRBJ2-1; 9 positions agree with TRBD2. CDR3 length: 13 residues. The germline CDR1 and CDR2 sequences are LGHNA and YSLEER. The CDR3 region is CASSQEVARLAVF. The DNA for the CDR3 is TGCGCCAGCAGCCAAGAGGTAGCGCGACTAGCGGTCTTC.

The chain has TRBV30 and TRBJ2-3; 10 bases fit TRBD1. This CDR3 is built from 13 residues. Germline CDR1 GTSNPN, CDR2 SVGIG (reference sequence). V lost 7 bases to trimming and J lost 5 bases; unmatched junction nucleotides: 6. CDR3 amino acids: CASGTGVGDTQYF. CDR3 in DNA: TGTGCCTCCGGGACAGGGGTTGGAGATACGCAGTATTTT. The whole variable domain, remainder taken from reference TRBV30 and TRBJ2-3, is SQTIHQWPATLVQPVGSPLSLECTVEGTSNPNLYWYRQAAGRGLQLLFYSVGIGQISSEVPQNLSASRPQDRQFILSSKKLLLSDSGFYLCASGTGVGDTQYFGPGTRLTVL.

The chain carries TRBV11-2 and TRBJ2-5, with 11 bases lining up with TRBD1. Germline CDR1 reads SGHAT; CDR2 reads FQNNGV. This CDR3 region has 15 residues. After removal of 4 bases from V and 1 base from J, the junction contained 2 bases not matched to a gene. The CDR3 DNA reads TGTGCCAGCAGCTCCGGGACAGGGGGCCAAGAGACCCAGTACTTC. It translates to CASSSGTGGQETQYF.

At least ten counts were recorded for this clonotype. This rearrangement joins TRBV12-3 or TRBV12-4 to TRBJ1-5; weak D call: TRBD1 (6 bases). V shed 8 bases and J shed 4 bases, with 15 bases lying between them. This CDR3 contains 14 residues. The CDR3 DNA reads as TGTGCCAGCGGGACTACAGGGATAAATCAGCCCCAGCATTTT. Protein sequence: CASGTTGINQPQHF.

This clonotype came up many times. The chain couples TRBV10-3 to TRBJ1-5; the D is unclear. Per the germline V gene, CDR1 is ENHRY and CDR2 is SYGVKD. The V end was cut by 6 bases, the J end by 4 bases, with 7 bases between. This CDR3 is 12 amino acids long. This CDR3 is CAIRTGNQPQHF. The CDR3 nucleotides read TGTGCCATCAGGACGGGGAATCAGCCCCAGCATTTT.

At least ten counts were recorded for this clonotype. This chain uses TRBV12-3 or TRBV12-4 with TRBJ2-1; 11 nucleotides match TRBD2. The J segment lost 1 base and the V segment lost 7 bases, leaving 6 bases of the junction unmatched. This CDR3 contains 16 residues. DNA of the CDR3: TGTGCCAGCACCGATACTAGCGGGAGTTCCTACAATGAGCAGTTCTTC. Its protein is CASTDTSGSSYNEQFF.

This clonotype was seen many times. The rearrangement joins TRBV6-2 or TRBV6-3 to TRBJ2-1; D remains ambiguous. With 5 bases removed from V and 6 bases from J, the gap between germline ends came to 8 bases. This CDR3 spans 12 amino acids. CDR1 MNHEY and CDR2 SVGEGT come from the germline V gene. The chain's CDR3 is CASSRWRNEQFF. CDR3 nucleotide sequence: TGTGCCAGCAGTCGCTGGCGCAATGAGCAGTTCTTC.

The chain links TRBV18 to TRBJ2-3; D is ambiguous. Germline CDR1 is KGHSH and CDR2 is LQKENI. Trimming stripped 2 bases from V and 5 bases from J, with 11 bases between. The CDR3 runs 14 residues. The DNA of the CDR3 is TGTGCCAGCTCACCATCCCACAACAAAGATACGCAGTATTTT. Protein: CASSPSHNKDTQYF. Looking up the rest from reference TRBV18 and TRBJ2-3 gives the full variable domain: NAGVMQNPRHLVRRRGQEARLRCSPMKGHSHVYWYRQLPEEGLKFMVYLQKENIIDESGMPKERFSAEFPKEGPSILRIQQVVRGDSAAYFCASSPSHNKDTQYFGPGTRLTVL.

This clonotype occurred many times. This rearrangement joins TRBV20-1 to TRBJ2-7; D tentatively reads TRBD1 or TRBD2 (5 bases each). Germline CDR1 and CDR2: DFQATT and SNEGSKA (reference sequence). The CDR3 sequence is 14 residues long. The V and J ends lost 2 bases and 3 bases respectively, with 14 bases between them. CDR3 sequence: CSARRRGPGYEQYF. The CDR3 coding sequence is TGCAGTGCTAGAAGACGGGGACCGGGCTACGAGCAGTACTTC.

In this sample, this clonotype turned up a few times. The V call is TRBV6-5, the J call TRBJ2-1; TRBD1 agrees at 8 bases. After removal of 2 bases from V and 7 bases from J, the junction contained 1 base not matched to a gene. The CDR3 runs 13 residues. The germline gives CDR1 MNHEY, CDR2 SVGAGI. Here the CDR3 reads CASSYTGGNEQFF. The CDR3 DNA sequence: TGTGCCAGCAGTTACACAGGGGGAAATGAGCAGTTCTTC.

This clonotype was seen ten or more times. The genes are TRBV9 and TRBJ2-5, with no clear D. The CDR3 contains 13 residues. Trimming cost V 3 bases and J 2 bases, with 8 bases left between them. Germline V CDR1 and CDR2: SGDLS, YYNGEE. In nucleotides, the CDR3 is TGTGCCAGCAGCGCCCTTTCGCAAGAGACCCAGTACTTC. Amino acids: CASSALSQETQYF.

This clonotype has ten or more counts. As DNA, the CDR3 is TGTGCCAGCAGTTACTCGTGGACAGGGAGGCCTGAAGCTTTCTTT. This encodes CASSYSWTGRPEAFF. The J gene is TRBJ1-1, the V gene TRBV6-5; 8 bases agree with TRBD1. Germline V gives CDR1 MNHEY, CDR2 SVGAGI. V shed 0 bases and J 6 bases; nucleotides not matched to a gene: 6. The CDR3 totals 15 residues.

This clonotype has at least ten counts. V and J are TRBV5-8 and TRBJ2-7; D ambiguous. V shed 3 bases and J shed 2 bases, with 6 bases lying between them. Looked up from germline, CDR1 is SGHTS and CDR2 is YDEGEE. The CDR3 contains 12 residues. The CDR3 spells CASSSYAYEQYV. The CDR3 DNA reads as TGTGCCAGCAGCTCCTACGCCTACGAGCAGTACGTC.

This clonotype was observed many times. This chain links TRBV6-1 with TRBJ2-1, with D perhaps assigned TRBD1 or TRBD2 (5 bases each). Trimming shortened V by 1 base and J by 1 base, and 8 bases separated the two germline ends. The CDR3 length is 15 residues. Germline V CDR1 and CDR2: MNHNS, SASEGT. As DNA, the CDR3 is TGTGCCAGCAGTGAAGTTGGGGGTTCCTACAATGAGCAGTTCTTC. Its translation is CASSEVGGSYNEQFF.

This clonotype occurred many times. V usage is TRBV25-1 and J usage is TRBJ1-6, with TRBD1 identical over 9 bases. There are 19 residues in the CDR3. Germline lookup yields CDR1 MGHDK and CDR2 SYGVNS. Germline trimming cut 4 bases from V and 7 bases from J; bases unmatched to any gene: 17. The CDR3 coding sequence is TGTGCCAGCAGTGTTAGAGACTGGACAGGGGAAATCGGCAATTCACCCCTCCACTTT. Protein product: CASSVRDWTGEIGNSPLHF.